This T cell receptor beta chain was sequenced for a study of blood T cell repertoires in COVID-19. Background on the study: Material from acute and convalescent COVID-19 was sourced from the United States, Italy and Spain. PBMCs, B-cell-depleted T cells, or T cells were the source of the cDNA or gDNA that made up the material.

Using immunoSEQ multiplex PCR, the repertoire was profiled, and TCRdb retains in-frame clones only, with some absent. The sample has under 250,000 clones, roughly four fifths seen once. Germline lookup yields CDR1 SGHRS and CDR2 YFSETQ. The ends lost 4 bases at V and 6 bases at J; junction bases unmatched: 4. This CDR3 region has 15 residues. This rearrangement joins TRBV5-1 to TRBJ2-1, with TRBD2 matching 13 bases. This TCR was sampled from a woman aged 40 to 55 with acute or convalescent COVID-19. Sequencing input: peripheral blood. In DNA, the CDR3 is TGCGCCAGCAGCCTTACTAGCGGGGGGGCCAATGAGCAGTTCTTC. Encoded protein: CASSLTSGGANEQFF.